A single sample is the source of the 30 T cell receptor beta chains below, sequenced in a study of identical twins (dated by TCRdb to the mid-2010s). The library came from 5' RACE. This sample was sequenced with an Illumina HiSeq 2000. TCRdb reworked the public reads: Q25 trimming with fastp, MiXCR clone assembly, productive beta chains retained. Entries that share a CDR3 protein sequence are merged under the most common genes and DNA. For this sample the table gives under 900,000 distinct CDR3 sequences, of which approximately 13% were detected only once. The ten largest account for about 1.6% of the sample. The sample was also linked to a second study, of yellow fever vaccine responses in identical twins.

The material sequenced was PBMCs. The source of these receptors is a woman aged 18-29 years in good health.

The chain uses TRBV4-1 and TRBJ2-3; possibly TRBD2 for D (6 bases). The CDR3 consists of 14 residues. Trimming shortened V by 4 bases and J by 2 bases, and 10 bases separated the two germline ends. CDR1 is MGHRA and CDR2 is YSYEKL in the germline V gene. The CDR3 is CASSPASATDTQYF. The CDR3 region has the DNA TGCGCCAGCAGCCCCGCTAGCGCCACAGATACGCAGTATTTT.

This clonotype was seen many times. The chain couples TRBV4-1 to TRBJ2-2; possible D gene TRBD1, 5 bases. CDR1 is MGHRA, CDR2 YSYEKL, per germline. The V and J ends lost 0 bases and 4 bases respectively, with 12 bases between them. CDR3 size: 16 residues. CDR3 coding DNA: TGCGCCAGCAGCCAAGATCCAGGGCTCGGCACCGGGGAGCTGTTTTTT. It specifies CASSQDPGLGTGELFF.

This chain joins TRBV2 and TRBJ2-7; TRBD1 might be the D (5 bases). Trimming left V 7 bases short and J 4 bases short, with 14 bases between. The germline V gene has CDR1 SNHLY and CDR2 FYNNEI. This CDR3 has 13 amino acids. Here the CDR3 reads CASKGAEKYEQYV. CDR3 DNA sequence: TGTGCCAGCAAAGGGGCGGAGAAATACGAGCAGTACGTC.

V and J are TRBV5-1 and TRBJ2-1; the match to TRBD1 covers 9 bases. The CDR3 runs 15 residues. V lost 5 bases and J lost 1; bases outside the gene matches: 4. Per the germline V gene, CDR1 is SGHRS and CDR2 is YFSETQ. CDR3 DNA: TGCGCCAGCAGACACGGACAGGGGTCCTACAATGAGCAGTTCTTC. Translated: CASRHGQGSYNEQFF.

This chain links TRBV4-1 with TRBJ1-5; possibly TRBD1 for D (5 bases). This CDR3 is built from 19 residues. CDR1 MGHRA and CDR2 YSYEKL come from the germline V gene. V lost 0 bases and J lost 0, with 18 bases in between. The CDR3 spells CASSQDGGLDTYSNQPQHF. The CDR3 coding sequence is TGCGCCAGCAGCCAAGATGGGGGACTCGACACGTATAGCAATCAGCCCCAGCATTTT.

The gene calls are TRBV5-1 and TRBJ2-5; D is perhaps TRBD1 or TRBD2 (5 bases each). Germline loops: CDR1 SGHRS, CDR2 YFSETQ. CDR3 length: 15 residues. The V and J ends lost 3 bases and 5 bases respectively, with 17 bases between them. The CDR3: CASSWGRGTQETQYF. In DNA form, the CDR3 reads TGCGCCAGCAGCTGGGGTAGAGGGACCCAGGAGACCCAGTACTTC. Full variable domain (missing parts from reference TRBV5-1 and TRBJ2-5): KAGVTQTPRYLIKTRGQQVTLSCSPISGHRSVSWYQQTPGQGLQFLFEYFSETQRNKGNFPGRFSGRQFSNSRSEMNVSTLELGDSALYLCASSWGRGTQETQYFGPGTRLLVL.

This clonotype was seen many times. The chain combines TRBV28 with TRBJ2-5, with a weak D call TRBD2 (5 bases). CDR1 and CDR2 (germline): MDHEN, SYDVKM. The CDR3 has 14 residues. V dropped 3 bases and J dropped 0 bases, with 8 bases sitting between them. CDR3 in amino acids: CASSFGGYQETQYF. The CDR3 coding sequence is TGTGCCAGCAGTTTTGGCGGGTACCAAGAGACCCAGTACTTC.

This clonotype was observed a few times. The V gene is TRBV6-1, the J gene TRBJ2-1; tentatively, D is TRBD1 (5 bases). Germline-derived CDR1 and CDR2 are MNHNS and SASEGT. The V end was cut by 6 bases, the J end by 2 bases, with 14 bases between. The CDR3 is made up of 15 amino acids. In DNA, the CDR3 is TGTGCCAGCAGCTGGACACGACCTCCCTACAATGAGCAGTTCTTC. The encoded protein is CASSWTRPPYNEQFF.

The chain combines TRBV7-9 with TRBJ1-5; D gene uncertain. CDR1 is SEHNR and CDR2 is FQNEAQ in the germline V gene (reference sequence). With 1 base removed from V and 3 bases from J, the gap between germline ends came to 16 bases. This CDR3 is 17 amino acids long. CDR3 protein: CASSLGFAGSYNQPQHF. In DNA, the CDR3 is TGTGCCAGCAGCTTAGGGTTTGCCGGGTCCTACAATCAGCCCCAGCATTTT.

The CDR3 protein is CATSRDYAINTEAFF. The CDR3 region has the DNA TGTGCCACCAGCAGAGATTATGCAATCAACACTGAAGCTTTCTTT. The chain carries TRBV15 and TRBJ1-1; D is uncertain. This CDR3 is 15 amino acids long. Trimming removed 0 bases at V and 2 bases at J, with 10 bases between. Germline V CDR1 and CDR2: LNHNV, YYDKDF (reference sequence).

The J gene is TRBJ2-1, the V gene TRBV11-3; no definite D call. The CDR3 spans 15 residues. Deletions cut 3 bases from V and 0 bases from J, with 9 bases between. Germline V gene lookup returns CDR1 SGHNT and CDR2 YENEEA. The CDR3 loop is CASSFRESSYNEQFF. The DNA for the CDR3 is TGTGCCAGCAGCTTCCGCGAGAGCTCCTACAATGAGCAGTTCTTC.

The chain links TRBV4-1 to TRBJ2-1; no clear D gene. The CDR3 totals 14 residues. Trimming removed 8 bases from V and 0 bases from J, with 11 bases in between. Germline CDR1 reads MGHRA; CDR2 reads YSYEKL. The CDR3 DNA is TGCGCCAGCGGAACAGAGAGCTCCTACAATGAGCAGTTCTTC. This gives the protein CASGTESSYNEQFF.

The chain is built from TRBV12-3 or TRBV12-4 and TRBJ2-3; D gene unclear. The V and J ends lost 2 bases and 4 bases respectively, with 4 bases between them. This CDR3 is 12 amino acids long. CDR3: CASSLLPDTQYF. DNA of the CDR3: TGTGCCAGCAGTTTATTGCCAGATACGCAGTATTTT.

The chain is built from TRBV4-1 and TRBJ1-4; D ambiguous. Per the germline V gene, CDR1 is MGHRA and CDR2 is YSYEKL. CDR3 length: 15 residues. The germline V and J ends were trimmed by 2 bases and 8 bases, with 15 bases remaining between them. Here the CDR3 reads CASSQPRGIGEKLFF. Here the CDR3 DNA reads TGCGCCAGCAGCCAACCCCGAGGGATTGGGGAAAAACTGTTTTTT.

The V gene is TRBV10-3, the J gene TRBJ2-2; D is uncertain. Germline loops: CDR1 ENHRY, CDR2 SYGVKD. This CDR3 has 16 residues. V was trimmed by 5 bases and J by 1 base, leaving 14 bases between them. The CDR3 nucleotides are TGTGCCATCAGTCCCAGTGGGCAGATGAACACCGGGGAGCTGTTTTTT. This gives the protein CAISPSGQMNTGELFF.

This clonotype turned up a few times. The rearrangement links TRBV5-1 to TRBJ1-1; TRBD1 might be the D (5 bases). This CDR3 is 14 amino acids long. Trimming pared 2 bases from V and 3 bases from J, leaving 11 bases between. Germline V lookup: CDR1 SGHRS, CDR2 YFSETQ. The CDR3: CASSFRGEHTEAFF. In DNA form, the CDR3 reads TGCGCCAGCAGCTTTCGGGGGGAACACACTGAAGCTTTCTTT.

This clonotype was seen repeatedly, ten times or more. CDR3 region: CASSTGGPSSYNEQFF. The CDR3 region has the DNA TGTGCCAGCAGTACAGGGGGCCCCAGCTCCTACAATGAGCAGTTCTTC. The genes are TRBV6-1 and TRBJ2-1; 9 nucleotides align to TRBD1. The V gene end was trimmed by 5 bases and the J gene end by 0 bases; junction bases not matched to a gene: 5. The germline V gene encodes CDR1 MNHNS and CDR2 SASEGT. The CDR3 length is 16 residues.

This clonotype was seen a handful of times. The chain joins TRBV12-3 or TRBV12-4 to TRBJ2-5, with D unclear. V lost 6 bases, J lost 7 bases, and 12 bases lay in between. The CDR3 runs 12 residues. This chain's CDR3 is CASSPVSATQYF. DNA for the CDR3: TGTGCCAGCAGCCCGGTTTCGGCGACCCAGTACTTC.

The chain carries TRBV12-3 or TRBV12-4 and TRBJ2-1, with TRBD2 identical over 7 bases. The J segment lost 8 bases and the V segment lost 6 bases, leaving 10 bases of the junction unmatched. The CDR3 has 14 amino acids. The CDR3 loop is CASRTGGGVYEQFF. The CDR3 DNA is TGTGCCAGCAGAACAGGTGGGGGGGTCTATGAGCAGTTCTTC.

This clonotype showed up just a few times. V gene TRBV20-1 combines with J gene TRBJ2-4, with TRBD2 matching over 8 bases. V shed 3 bases and J 2 bases; nucleotides not matched to a gene: 6. The germline V gene has CDR1 DFQATT and CDR2 SNEGSKA (reference sequence). The CDR3 runs to 15 residues. This CDR3 is CSASGGRITKNIQYF. The CDR3 region has the DNA TGCAGTGCTAGTGGCGGGAGGATAACCAAAAACATTCAGTACTTC.

The chain is built from TRBV12-3 or TRBV12-4 and TRBJ1-4, with 11 nucleotides matching TRBD1. CDR3 length equals 17 residues. V shed 4 bases, J shed 8 bases, and the junction held 12 bases outside the gene matches. CDR3 amino acids: CASSSDRGQVVGEKLFF. CDR3 DNA: TGTGCCAGCAGTTCGGACAGGGGGCAGGTAGTGGGAGAAAAACTGTTTTTT.

The chain has TRBV11-1 and TRBJ1-1, with D hard to call. The CDR3 sequence is 14 residues long. In germline, CDR1 is SGHAT, CDR2 FQDESV (reference sequence). Trimming pared 3 bases from V and 3 bases from J, leaving 11 bases between. CDR3 sequence: CASSFGLTDTEAFF. The DNA of the CDR3 is TGTGCCAGCAGCTTTGGGTTGACCGACACTGAAGCTTTCTTT.

The rearrangement joins TRBV2 to TRBJ1-4; 10 bases match TRBD1. This CDR3 has 15 residues. Looked up from germline, CDR1 is SNHLY and CDR2 is FYNNEI. V lost 0 bases, J lost 6 bases, and 1 base stayed unmatched. The CDR3: CASSEAGTGDEKLFF. The CDR3 DNA reads as TGTGCCAGCAGTGAAGCCGGGACAGGGGATGAAAAACTGTTTTTT. Complete variable domain (other parts from reference TRBV2 and TRBJ1-4): EPEVTQTPSHQVTQMGQEVILRCVPISNHLYFYWYRQILGQKVEFLVSFYNNEISEKSEIFDDQFSVERPDGSNFTLKIRSTKLEDSAMYFCASSEAGTGDEKLFFGSGTQLSVL.

This clonotype was counted between two and nine times. V gene TRBV29-1 combines with J gene TRBJ2-1, with D hard to call. The CDR3 is 14 residues long. CDR1 is SQVTM and CDR2 is ANQGSEA in the germline V gene. Trimming stripped 0 bases from V and 2 bases from J, with 8 bases between. CDR3 DNA: TGCAGCGTTGAAGATCAAGGTACCTACAATGAGCAGTTCTTC. Residues: CSVEDQGTYNEQFF.

At least ten counts were recorded for this clonotype. The rearrangement links TRBV14 to TRBJ2-1; D is possibly TRBD1 or TRBD2 (5 bases each). The ends were cut back, 5 bases at V and 7 bases at J, with 15 bases in the middle. CDR1 is SGHDN, CDR2 FVKESK, per germline. There are 14 residues in the CDR3. The CDR3 reads CASSGTWLENEQFF. CDR3 nucleotides: TGTGCCAGCAGCGGGACCTGGCTCGAAAATGAGCAGTTCTTC. The full variable domain, its missing parts supplied by reference TRBV14 and TRBJ2-1, is EAGVTQFPSHSVIEKGQTVTLRCDPISGHDNLYWYRRVMGKEIKFLLHFVKESKQDESGMPNNRFLAERTGGTYSTLKVQPAELEDSGVYFCASSGTWLENEQFFGPGTRLTVL.

This clonotype was counted between two and nine times. V usage is TRBV4-1 and J usage is TRBJ2-1; TRBD2 matches at 10 bases. V lost 5 bases and J lost 2; bases outside the gene matches: 9. In germline, CDR1 is MGHRA, CDR2 YSYEKL. This CDR3 has 17 residues. CDR3 protein: CASSFGRAGGTYNEQFF. The CDR3 DNA is TGCGCCAGCAGCTTTGGGAGAGCGGGAGGGACCTACAATGAGCAGTTCTTC.

V usage is TRBV29-1 and J usage is TRBJ2-1, with 11 nucleotides matching TRBD2. Germline V gene data show CDR1 as SQVTM and CDR2 as ANQGSEA. CDR3 length: 17 residues. The V segment lost 4 bases and the J segment 1 base; nucleotides outside the gene matches: 9. CDR3 loop: CSVVGLADHRSYNEQFF. The CDR3 region has the DNA TGCAGCGTTGTGGGACTAGCGGATCATAGGTCCTACAATGAGCAGTTCTTC.

This clonotype was seen a few times. Written as DNA, the CDR3 is TGCAGTGCCCCCTCATTGGACAGCCTACAATTCCAAGAGACCCAGTACTTC. This gives the protein CSAPSLDSLQFQETQYF. This chain joins TRBV20-1 and TRBJ2-5; TRBD1 might be the D (6 bases). This CDR3 comprises 17 residues. Germline loops: CDR1 DFQATT, CDR2 SNEGSKA (reference sequence). V lost 6 bases and J 1 base, leaving 24 bases between the germline ends.

This chain uses TRBV10-3 with TRBJ2-1; TRBD1 might be the D (6 bases). The CDR3 is 12 amino acids. V lost 10 bases and J 5 bases, leaving 12 bases between the germline ends. Germline V lookup: CDR1 ENHRY, CDR2 SYGVKD. The CDR3 loop reads CATTGNDNEQFF. CDR3 bases: TGTGCCACTACAGGGAACGACAATGAGCAGTTCTTC.

V is TRBV10-3 and J is TRBJ2-7; D gene ambiguous. The CDR3 length is 12 residues. The germline gives CDR1 ENHRY, CDR2 SYGVKD. The V end was cut by 10 bases, the J end by 2 bases, with 12 bases between. The CDR3 spells CATGGSPYEQYF. The CDR3 nucleotides are TGTGCCACCGGCGGCTCCCCCTACGAGCAGTACTTC.